Listed below are T cell receptor beta chains from one sample, sequenced in a study of technical replicates of blood from four donors. This table comes from immunoSEQ multiplex PCR, and its TCRdb copy is limited to in-frame clones, with some not included. Altogether 75,000 to 90,000 clones are present, around 94% being singletons, with the ten largest covering 0.25%. The sequencing input was T cells isolated from PBMCs. The receptor set was obtained from a human donor in good health. The CDR3 runs from the conserved cysteine through the conserved F or W. A D gene is named only where the DNA matches it firmly. A clone size is listed for some rows: how often the clone was seen (once, few, many), or a class if it is expanded.

v_gene	abundance	j_gene	d_gene	CDR3aa	CDR3nt
TRBV9	-	TRBJ2-7	TRBD2	CASSVGASGSGEQYF	TGTGCCAGCAGCGTAGGGGCTAGCGGGAGCGGCGAGCAGTACTTC
TRBV19	-	TRBJ2-7	TRBD2	CASSLSGAGTTSYEQYF	TGTGCCAGTAGTCTAAGCGGGGCCGGGACTACGTCCTACGAGCAGTACTTC
TRBV4-1	-	TRBJ1-1	-	CASSQYRAGDTEAFF	TGCGCCAGCAGCCAATACAGGGCGGGGGACACTGAAGCTTTCTTT
TRBV28	-	TRBJ2-7	TRBD1	CASSLGAPGQGYEQYF	TGTGCCAGCAGTTTAGGGGCCCCGGGACAGGGGTACGAGCAGTACTTC
TRBV2	-	TRBJ2-7	-	CASRGGNGYEQYF	TGTGCCAGCAGGGGCGGGAATGGCTACGAGCAGTACTTC
TRBV10-1	-	TRBJ2-7	TRBD1	CASSTQGKYEQYF	TGCGCCAGCAGTACACAGGGGAAGTACGAGCAGTACTTC
TRBV11-2	-	TRBJ1-4	TRBD1	CASSGGTANEKLFF	TGTGCCAGCAGCGGGGGGACAGCTAATGAAAAACTGTTTTTT
TRBV30	-	TRBJ2-5	TRBD2	CAWSVGMLAGGETQYF	TGTGCCTGGAGTGTTGGGATGCTAGCGGGGGGGGAGACCCAGTACTTC
TRBV9	-	TRBJ2-1	TRBD1	CASSDRTGGIEQFF	TGTGCCAGCAGCGACAGAACAGGGGGAATTGAGCAGTTCTTC
TRBV4-1	-	TRBJ2-2	-	CASSHGGGELFF	TGCGCCAGCAGCCACGGCGGCGGGGAGCTGTTTTTT
TRBV19	-	TRBJ1-5	-	CASNGLDQPQHF	TGTGCCAGTAACGGGTTGGATCAGCCCCAGCATTTT
TRBV29-1	-	TRBJ2-7	-	CSAARDSSYEQYF	TGCAGCGCGGCGCGGGACAGCTCCTACGAGCAGTACTTC
TRBV28	-	TRBJ2-7	TRBD2	CASSKTSKRYEQYF	TGTGCCAGCAGCAAGACTAGCAAGAGATACGAGCAGTACTTC
TRBV28	-	TRBJ2-2	-	CASSLLPRATGELFF	TGTGCCAGCAGTTTATTACCCAGGGCGACCGGGGAGCTGTTTTTT
TRBV7-9	once	TRBJ2-2	-	CASSLEGVAGELFF	TGTGCCAGCAGCTTAGAGGGGGTCGCCGGGGAGCTGTTTTTT
TRBV2	-	TRBJ2-3	-	CATTGYAQYF	TGTGCCACTACGGGTTATGCGCAGTATTTT
TRBV2	-	TRBJ2-3	TRBD1	CASTQLDRVPPSTDTQYF	TGTGCCAGCACCCAACTGGACAGGGTGCCCCCTAGCACAGATACGCAGTATTTT
TRBV27	-	TRBJ1-1	-	CASSLSMPPGAFTEAFF	TGTGCCAGCAGTTTATCGATGCCCCCAGGGGCATTCACTGAAGCTTTCTTT
TRBV28	-	TRBJ2-1	TRBD2	CASSGQTSGIYNEQFF	TGTGCCAGCAGTGGCCAGACTAGCGGGATCTACAATGAGCAGTTCTTC
TRBV19	-	TRBJ2-2	-	CASSIEGGFTGELFF	TGTGCCAGTAGTATTGAAGGGGGATTCACCGGGGAGCTGTTTTTT
TRBV7-7	-	TRBJ2-7	-	CASSTHEEGEQYF	TGTGCTAGCAGCACCCACGAAGAGGGCGAGCAGTACTTC
TRBV5-4	-	TRBJ1-2	TRBD1	CASSSPGQGNGYTF	TGTGCCAGCAGCTCACCGGGACAGGGGAACGGCTACACCTTC
TRBV19	once	TRBJ1-4	-	CASSKRQILYPPDEKLFF	TGTGCCAGTAGTAAGCGACAGATCCTCTACCCCCCGGATGAAAAACTGTTTTTT
TRBV15	-	TRBJ2-1	-	CATSREGGTYNEQFF	TGTGCCACCAGCAGAGAAGGGGGTACCTACAATGAGCAGTTCTTC
TRBV6-5	few	TRBJ1-1	TRBD1	CASSYSGQGEVEAFF	TGTGCCAGCAGTTACTCGGGGCAGGGGGAAGTTGAAGCTTTCTTT
TRBV6-4	few	TRBJ1-6	TRBD1	CASSETGASPLHF	TGTGCCAGCAGTGAGACAGGGGCTTCACCCCTCCACTTT
TRBV21-1	-	TRBJ1-3	-	CASSARDF	TGTGCCAGCAGCGCCCGGGATTTT
TRBV6-6	-	TRBJ1-5	-	CASSSIPQGQPQHF	TGTGCCAGCAGTTCTATCCCGCAGGGTCAGCCCCAGCATTTT
TRBV16	-	TRBJ1-2	-	CASSQSAGRNYGYTF	TGTGCCAGCAGCCAATCGGCGGGACGGAACTATGGCTACACCTTC
TRBV30	once	TRBJ2-5	TRBD1	CAWRRTGGSETQYF	TGTGCCTGGAGAAGGACAGGGGGCTCGGAGACCCAGTACTTC
TRBV5-1	once	TRBJ2-1	TRBD2	CASAWTSGYNEQFF	TGCGCCAGCGCATGGACTAGCGGTTACAATGAGCAGTTCTTC
TRBV27	-	TRBJ2-1	TRBD2	CARRLAYNEQFF	TGTGCCAGAAGACTAGCATACAATGAGCAGTTCTTC
TRBV7-6	-	TRBJ2-1	-	CASSLGGEYNEQFF	TGTGCCAGCAGCTTAGGTGGGGAGTACAATGAGCAGTTCTTC
TRBV6-1	-	TRBJ2-1	TRBD2	CASSETSGRALRNEQFF	TGTGCCAGCAGTGAAACTAGCGGGAGGGCCCTCAGGAATGAGCAGTTCTTC
TRBV2	-	TRBJ1-5	-	CASSERGIYQPQHF	TGTGCCAGCAGTGAAAGGGGGATCTATCAGCCCCAGCATTTT
TRBV10-3	-	TRBJ2-3	-	CAISEPPFVTQYF	TGTGCCATCAGTGAGCCTCCCTTTGTTACGCAGTATTTT
TRBV10-3	-	TRBJ2-7	-	CAISEPSGRLDEQYF	TGTGCCATCAGTGAGCCCTCAGGAAGGTTAGATGAGCAGTACTTC
TRBV5-1	-	TRBJ2-2	TRBD2	CASSLGLTSGGPNTGELFF	TGCGCCAGCAGCTTGGGACTGACTAGCGGGGGGCCGAACACCGGGGAGCTGTTTTTT
TRBV7-9	-	TRBJ1-5	-	CASSLEQGSNQPQHF	TGTGCCAGCAGCTTAGAACAGGGCAGCAATCAGCCCCAGCATTTT
TRBV11-1	-	TRBJ2-1	TRBD2	CASSFNSGLIGYNEQFF	TGTGCCAGCAGCTTCAACTCGGGACTAATCGGATACAATGAGCAGTTCTTC
TRBV6-4	-	TRBJ2-7	TRBD1	CASNTQDRECEQYF	TGTGCCAGCAACACCCAAGACAGGGAATGCGAGCAGTACTTC
TRBV11-2	-	TRBJ2-7	TRBD2	CASSLDPSGKNYEQYF	TGTGCCAGCAGCTTAGATCCTAGCGGGAAGAACTACGAGCAGTACTTC
TRBV6-1	-	TRBJ1-4	-	CASIFGGGNEKLFF	TGTGCCAGCATCTTCGGAGGTGGTAATGAAAAACTGTTTTTT
TRBV6-5	-	TRBJ1-1	-	CASSYGSRNTEAFF	TGTGCCAGCAGTTACGGTTCCAGGAACACTGAAGCTTTCTTT
TRBV7-8	-	TRBJ2-5	TRBD2	CASSPRTSGGQETQYF	TGTGCCAGCAGCCCGCGGACTAGCGGGGGGCAAGAGACCCAGTACTTC
TRBV6-6	-	TRBJ2-7	TRBD1	CASTGDREHYEQYF	TGTGCCAGCACCGGGGACAGGGAGCACTACGAGCAGTACTTC
TRBV11-2	once	TRBJ2-2	TRBD2	CASSRPWTSGSLGELFF	TGTGCCAGCAGCCGGCCGTGGACTAGCGGGAGTCTAGGGGAGCTGTTTTTT
TRBV7-2	-	TRBJ1-2	-	CASSLAQGIYGYTF	TGTGCCAGCAGCTTAGCACAGGGTATCTATGGCTACACCTTC
TRBV9	-	TRBJ1-1	-	CASTLPTGGAEAFF	TGTGCCAGCACCCTACCGACTGGAGGCGCTGAAGCTTTCTTT
TRBV25-1	once	TRBJ1-4	-	CASSEEGTNEKLFF	TGTGCCAGCAGTGAAGAGGGCACTAATGAAAAACTGTTTTTT
TRBV4-1	-	TRBJ1-2	-	CASSPGGKGYGYTF	TGCGCCAGCAGCCCCGGCGGGAAAGGCTATGGCTACACCTTC
TRBV7-9	few	TRBJ2-5	-	CASSSLRETQYF	TGTGCCAGCAGCTCTCTTCGGGAGACCCAGTACTTC
TRBV6-1	-	TRBJ1-2	TRBD1	CASSSGTVIYGYTF	TGTGCCAGCAGTTCCGGGACAGTGATCTATGGCTACACCTTC
TRBV6-5	-	TRBJ1-2	TRBD1	CATGTGVGYTF	TGTGCAACCGGGACAGGGGTTGGCTACACCTTC